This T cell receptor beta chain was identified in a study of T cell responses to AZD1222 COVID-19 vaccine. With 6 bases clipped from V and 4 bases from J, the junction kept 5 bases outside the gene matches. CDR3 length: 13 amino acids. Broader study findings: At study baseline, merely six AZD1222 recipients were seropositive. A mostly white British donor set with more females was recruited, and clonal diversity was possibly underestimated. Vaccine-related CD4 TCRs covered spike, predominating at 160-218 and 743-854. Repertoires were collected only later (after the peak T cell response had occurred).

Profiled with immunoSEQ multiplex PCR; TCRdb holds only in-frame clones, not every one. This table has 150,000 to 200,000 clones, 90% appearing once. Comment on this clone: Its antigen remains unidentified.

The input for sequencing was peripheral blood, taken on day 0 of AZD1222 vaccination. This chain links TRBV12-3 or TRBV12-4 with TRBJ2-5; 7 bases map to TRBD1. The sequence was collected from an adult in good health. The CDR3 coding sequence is TGTGCCAGCAGCCCACAGGGGCCAGAGACCCAGTACTTC. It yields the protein CASSPQGPETQYF.